These 5 T cell receptor beta chains were all obtained from the same sample, sequenced in a study of cytomegalovirus exposure and HLA in healthy donors. The method was immunoSEQ multiplex PCR; TCRdb's version includes in-frame clones alone and lacks a portion of them. The sample records some 140,000 clones, around 85% being singletons. The sequencing sample was made of PBMCs. The receptors derive from a young man in good health and CMV-seronegative.

This chain uses TRBV10-3 with TRBJ2-7; TRBD2 matches 9 bases. Germline assignment: CDR1 ENHRY and CDR2 SYGVKD. Unmatched junction bases numbered 6, after V lost 2 bases and J lost 1 base. The CDR3 loop spans 16 amino acids. The CDR3 sequence: CAISEPRTSASYEQYF. The CDR3 DNA follows: TGTGCCATCAGTGAGCCTCGGACTAGCGCATCCTACGAGCAGTACTTC.

This chain connects TRBV5-8 to TRBJ2-1; tentatively, D is TRBD1 (5 bases). The CDR3 consists of 15 residues. CDR1 is SGHTS and CDR2 is YDEGEE in the germline V gene. V shed 4 bases and J shed 2 bases, with 13 bases lying between them. The CDR3 nucleotides are TGTGCCAGCAGCCCGGGCGCAGGGACCTACAATGAGCAGTTCTTC. This codes for CASSPGAGTYNEQFF.

This clone appeared a single time. The chain uses TRBV4-2 and TRBJ1-4; 9 bases fit TRBD1. There are 16 residues in the CDR3. Per the germline V gene, CDR1 is LGHNA and CDR2 is YNFKEQ. The junction had 6 bases not matched to a gene; V was cut back by 0 bases and J by 7 bases. CDR3 sequence reads: CASSQDPGQGGEKLFF. CDR3 DNA: TGTGCCAGCAGCCAAGATCCGGGACAGGGAGGTGAAAAACTGTTTTTT.

This clone showed up many times. The rearrangement links TRBV2 to TRBJ2-1; 7 positions agree with TRBD2. Germline CDR1 reads SNHLY; CDR2 reads FYNNEI. The J segment lost 4 bases and the V segment lost 3 bases, leaving 0 bases of the junction unmatched. There are 13 residues in the CDR3. CDR3: CASSERGYNEQFF. The CDR3 region has the DNA TGTGCCAGCAGTGAGCGGGGGTACAATGAGCAGTTCTTC.

J is TRBJ1-2 and V is TRBV21-1; the D segment call TRBD1 is taken from the table without a DNA check. TRBV21-1 is a pseudogene segment. The CDR3 has 17 residues. The CDR3: CASSATTRHPANYGYTF. The CDR3, as DNA: TGTGCCAGCAGCGCCACCACAAGACACCCCGCTAACTATGGCTACACCTTC.